This T cell receptor (beta chain) came from a study of metastatic and nonmetastatic thyroid tumors. Study as a whole: Across blood and tumor or nodule tissue, repertoires from malignant and benign thyroid patients were compared with one another.

Thyroid surgery was preceded by no treatment in any patient. Original methodology: A classifier for distant metastasis in papillary thyroid cancer was constructed using CDR3 differences observed across clinicopathological groups. TCRdb reanalyzed the PCR reads with MiXCR. TCRdb, not the original authors, processed these V and J calls. The sample shows some 14,000 clones, about 12% of them seen only once. Study outcomes and limitations: Benign nodules were reported to have significantly lower TCR beta diversity than malignant thyroid tumors, in blood and tumor.

This clone was counted at least ten times. Its target is unknown. The V end lost 1 base, the J end lost 9 bases, and 7 bases lay between the germline ends. Germline values: CDR1 MGHRA, CDR2 YSYEKL. CDR3 length: 12 amino acids. The specimen sequenced was blood. This receptor was taken from a female donor with papillary thyroid cancer or a benign thyroid nodule (not recorded which). Some clones in this sample may be carry-over from other donors' samples. This sequence joins TRBV4-1 and TRBJ2-1; a possible D gene is TRBD1 (6 bases). The CDR3 region has the DNA TGCGCCAGCAGCCAAGGAGGGGGTGAGCAGTTCTTC. Amino acid sequence: CASSQGGGEQFF.